This TCR beta chain was sequenced for a study of control samples from healthy donors and cancer patients. Produced via immunoSEQ multiplex PCR; TCRdb's table is partial and in-frame only. The repertoire holds approximately 120,000 clones, with about 89% as singletons. Germline lookup yields CDR1 MGHRA and CDR2 YSYEKL. The CDR3 consists of 15 residues. J was trimmed by 4 bases and V by 4 bases; bases with no gene match: 7. The receptor was isolated from a woman aged 45 to 65 in good health. The sequencing input was blood. The gene calls are TRBV4-1 and TRBJ1-2; 9 positions match TRBD1. CDR3 region: CASSLTGQGLYGYTF. CDR3 in DNA: TGCGCCAGCAGCCTAACGGGACAGGGACTCTATGGCTACACCTTC.